This T cell receptor (beta chain) stems from a study of T cell responses to AZD1222 COVID-19 vaccine. Profiled with immunoSEQ multiplex PCR; TCRdb holds only in-frame clones, not every one. The repertoire holds 100,000 to 150,000 clones, with around nine tenths as singletons. Study outcomes and limitations: There were vaccine-associated CD4 TCRs across spike, dominant at 160-218 and 743-854. Donors skewed white British and female; clonal diversity was possibly underestimated. In all cases, repertoires were sampled only after the peak T cell response. Only a handful of AZD1222 recipients, more than five in all, had baseline seropositivity.

The CDR3 has 12 residues. The V gene's germline CDR1 is MDHEN and CDR2 SYDVKM. V was cut by 6 bases and J by 11 bases, with 14 bases left in between. As regards this clone: Its antigen remains unidentified.

The sequences come from peripheral blood, collected on day 0 of AZD1222 vaccination. This chain joins TRBV28 and TRBJ1-5; D is uncertain. The receptor was derived from an adult in good health. The CDR3 region has the DNA TGTGCCAGCAGGTCGATGGTTTCGTCCCAGCATTTT. It specifies CASRSMVSSQHF.